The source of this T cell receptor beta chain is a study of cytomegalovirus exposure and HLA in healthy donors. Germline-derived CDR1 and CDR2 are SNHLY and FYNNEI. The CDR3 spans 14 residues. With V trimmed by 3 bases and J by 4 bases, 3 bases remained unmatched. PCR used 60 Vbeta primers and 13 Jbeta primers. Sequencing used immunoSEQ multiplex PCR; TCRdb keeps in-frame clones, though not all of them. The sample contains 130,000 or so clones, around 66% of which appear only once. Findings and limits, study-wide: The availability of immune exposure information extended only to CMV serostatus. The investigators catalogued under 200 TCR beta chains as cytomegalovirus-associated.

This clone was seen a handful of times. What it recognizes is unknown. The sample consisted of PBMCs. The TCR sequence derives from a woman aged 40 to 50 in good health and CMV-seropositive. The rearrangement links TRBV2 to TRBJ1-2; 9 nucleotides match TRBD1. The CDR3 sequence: CASSEGQGIYGYTF. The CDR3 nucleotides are TGTGCCAGCAGTGAGGGACAGGGAATCTATGGCTACACCTTC.